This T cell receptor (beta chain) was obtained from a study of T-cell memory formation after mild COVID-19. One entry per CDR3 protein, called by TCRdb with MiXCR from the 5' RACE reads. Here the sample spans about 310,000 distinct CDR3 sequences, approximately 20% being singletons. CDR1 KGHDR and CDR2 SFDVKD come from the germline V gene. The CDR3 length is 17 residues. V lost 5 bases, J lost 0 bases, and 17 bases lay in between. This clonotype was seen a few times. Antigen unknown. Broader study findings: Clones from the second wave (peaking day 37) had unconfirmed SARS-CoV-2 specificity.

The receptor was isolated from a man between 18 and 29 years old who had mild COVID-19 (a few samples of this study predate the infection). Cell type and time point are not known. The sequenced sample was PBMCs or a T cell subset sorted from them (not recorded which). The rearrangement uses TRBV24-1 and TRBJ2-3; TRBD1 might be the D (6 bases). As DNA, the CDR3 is TGTGCCACCAGTGCCCCTGAGGACAGCACTAGCACAGATACGCAGTATTTT. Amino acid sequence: CATSAPEDSTSTDTQYF.